There are many counts of the clone carrying this TCR beta chain. The antigen is unknown. This sample is part of a study of breast tumors, draining lymph nodes, adjacent tissues. TCRdb reprocessed the multiplex PCR reads with MiXCR, giving one entry per CDR3 protein. The table shows some 200,000 distinct CDR3 sequences, with approximately 33% occurring only once. The lymph nodes were axillary draining lymph nodes from breast cancer patients. The CDR3 runs to 14 residues. The trim removed 7 bases at V and 6 bases at J, leaving 5 bases unmatched. Whole-study findings and limits: That most tumor T cells come from lymph nodes remained unproven. Luminal-like breast cancer showed significantly greater tumor-nontumor repertoire similarity than basal-like breast cancer did. Tumor TCR diversity was below lymph nodes but above nontumor tissue. Most tumor T cells seemingly derive from lymph node, then expand in tumor.

Specimen: axillary lymph node tissue. The clonotype was recovered from a female donor with breast cancer. Some clones in this sample may be carry-over from other donors' samples. This rearrangement joins TRBV12-3 or TRBV12-4 to TRBJ1-4, with TRBD1 matching 10 bases. The CDR3 loop reads CASTPGTGDEKLFF. The CDR3, as DNA: TGTGCCAGCACCCCAGGGACAGGGGATGAAAAACTGTTTTTT.